This paragraph reports one T cell receptor (beta chain). The entry originates in a study of shared clonotypes between healthy human individuals. About the study: Used for every donor were three CD4 naive, three CD4 memory, two CD8 naive and one CD8 memory plate.

Authors' analysis steps: Filtering of immunoSEQ junctional sequences could not match full-length read filtering. The method was immunoSEQ multiplex PCR; TCRdb's version includes in-frame clones alone and lacks a portion of them. The V and J calls and clone size are taken from that table; D and trimming were inferred from the DNA. The sample lists about 1.5 million clones; 95% to 99% were seen once. CDR1 and CDR2 (germline): MDHEN, SYDVKM. The CDR3 sequence is 15 residues long. Trimming took 3 bases from V and 3 from J; bases not matched to a gene: 8. The investigators split CD4+ cells into a CD45RA+ naive subset and a CD45RA-negative memory subset.

The TCR was taken from a young man in good health. The V gene is TRBV28, the J gene TRBJ2-7; 7 nucleotides match TRBD1. Material: naive CD4+ T cells sorted from blood. Subset described: CD45RA+ positively selected. CDR3 sequence (DNA): TGTGCCAGCAGTTTGGCTCACAGGGGAATCTACGAGCAGTACTTC. Translation: CASSLAHRGIYEQYF.